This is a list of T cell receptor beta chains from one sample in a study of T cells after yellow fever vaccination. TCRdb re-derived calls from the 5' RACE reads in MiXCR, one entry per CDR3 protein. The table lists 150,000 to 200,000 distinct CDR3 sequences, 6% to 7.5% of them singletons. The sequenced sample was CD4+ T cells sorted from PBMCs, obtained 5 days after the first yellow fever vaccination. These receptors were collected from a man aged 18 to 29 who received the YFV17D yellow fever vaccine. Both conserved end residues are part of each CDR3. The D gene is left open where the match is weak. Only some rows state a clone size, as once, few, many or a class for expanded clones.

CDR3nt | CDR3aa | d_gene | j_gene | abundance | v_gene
TGTGCCAGCAGTTATAGTAGCCTTCTAAATTCACCCCTCCACTTT | CASSYSSLLNSPLHF | . | TRBJ1-6 | . | TRBV6-5
TGTGCCAGCAGTGCCCGGTCGGTGGACTATGGCTACACCTTC | CASSARSVDYGYTF | . | TRBJ1-2 | few | TRBV6-1
TGTGCCAGCTCACCATACGGGGAGAACACTGAAGCTTTCTTT | CASSPYGENTEAFF | . | TRBJ1-1 | . | TRBV18
TGCGCCAGCAGCAGGGGGACAAACTCTGGGGCCAACGTCCTGACTTTC | CASSRGTNSGANVLTF | . | TRBJ2-6 | few | TRBV5-1
TGTGCCAGCAGCCCGGACCGGGAGGACACCATATATTTT | CASSPDREDTIYF | . | TRBJ1-3 | few | TRBV7-8
TGTGCCAGCAGCTCCTTCTACAATGAGCAGTTCTTC | CASSSFYNEQFF | . | TRBJ2-1 | . | TRBV11-2
TGTGCCAGCAGCCTCAAGGGGGTGAGCAATCAGCCCCAGCATTTT | CASSLKGVSNQPQHF | . | TRBJ1-5 | many | TRBV21-1
TGTGCCAGCTCACTCGGACAGGACGGGGAGCTGTTTTTT | CASSLGQDGELFF | TRBD1 | TRBJ2-2 | many | TRBV18
TGTGCCAGCAGTTCTATTACCCCCTACGAGCAGTACTTC | CASSSITPYEQYF | . | TRBJ2-7 | many | TRBV12-3/TRBV12-4
TGCGCCAGCAGCCCCCAGGGGGCAGACAATCAGCCCCAGCATTTT | CASSPQGADNQPQHF | TRBD1 | TRBJ1-5 | few | TRBV5-1
TGTGCCAGCAGCCTTCTCGGACAGGACTTTAGCAATCAGCCCCAGCATTTT | CASSLLGQDFSNQPQHF | TRBD1 | TRBJ1-5 | many | TRBV5-5
TGCGCCAGCAGCCCCCGGGCCGCAAACTGGGAGCAGTTCTTC | CASSPRAANWEQFF | . | TRBJ2-1 | many | TRBV5-1
TGTGCCACTTCCCCGGGGGGGACGGGATGGACTGAAGCTTTCTTT | CATSPGGTGWTEAFF | . | TRBJ1-1 | many | TRBV11-2
TGCAGTGCCGCCTCGGTGGAGTGGGCCTTCGAGCAGTTCTTC | CSAASVEWAFEQFF | . | TRBJ2-1 | few | TRBV20-1
TGTGCCAGCTCACCGCGGGACGAGCAGTACTTC | CASSPRDEQYF | . | TRBJ2-7 | . | TRBV18
TGTGCCAGCAGCACCACTAGCGCTAACACAGATACGCAGTATTTT | CASSTTSANTDTQYF | TRBD2 | TRBJ2-3 | many | TRBV9
TGTGCCAGCAGTTACCTACCGGGCAGCAAGACCCAGTACTTC | CASSYLPGSKTQYF | . | TRBJ2-5 | few | TRBV6-2/TRBV6-3
TGTGCCAGCAGCCCGAGGGAGGGGGCGAATGGCTACACCTTC | CASSPREGANGYTF | TRBD1 | TRBJ1-2 | many | TRBV3-1
TGCAGTGCTAGGGACAGGAACACTGAAGCTTTCTTT | CSARDRNTEAFF | . | TRBJ1-1 | many | TRBV20-1
TGTGCCAGCAGCTTGGATGGCGGGGGGGCCGCCACCGGGGAGCTGTTTTTT | CASSLDGGGAATGELFF | TRBD2 | TRBJ2-2 | . | TRBV5-4
TGTGCCAGCAGCCAATTGCCACCCCGGGTGACCCAGTACTTC | CASSQLPPRVTQYF | . | TRBJ2-5 | few | TRBV11-1
TGTGCCAGCAGCCGTGTTGCCATGAACACTGAAGCTTTCTTT | CASSRVAMNTEAFF | . | TRBJ1-1 | few | TRBV7-9
TGTGCCAGCAGTTACTCGTCGGCTGATTTTGGATCCTACGAGCAGTACTTC | CASSYSSADFGSYEQYF | . | TRBJ2-7 | many | TRBV6-5
TGTGCCGCCTGGGGGCTGAGCAATCAGCCCCAGCATTTT | CAAWGLSNQPQHF | . | TRBJ1-5 | . | TRBV28